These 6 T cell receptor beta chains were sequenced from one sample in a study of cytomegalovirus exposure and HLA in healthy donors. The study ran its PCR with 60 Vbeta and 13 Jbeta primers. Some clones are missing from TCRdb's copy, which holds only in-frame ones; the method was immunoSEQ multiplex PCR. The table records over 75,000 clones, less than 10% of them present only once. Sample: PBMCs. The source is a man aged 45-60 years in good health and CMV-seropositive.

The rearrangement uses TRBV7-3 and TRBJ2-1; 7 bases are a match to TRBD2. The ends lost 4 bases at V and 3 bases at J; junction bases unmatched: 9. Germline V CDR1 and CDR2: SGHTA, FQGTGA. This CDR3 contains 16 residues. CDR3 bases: TGTGCCAGCAGCTCAAATCGAGCGGGACTCTACAATGAGCAGTTCTTC. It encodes CASSSNRAGLYNEQFF.

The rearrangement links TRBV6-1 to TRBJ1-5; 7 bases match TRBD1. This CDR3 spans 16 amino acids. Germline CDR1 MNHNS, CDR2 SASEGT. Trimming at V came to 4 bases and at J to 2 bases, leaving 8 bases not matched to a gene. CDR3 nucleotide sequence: TGTGCCAGCAGTGGTCTCCTAGGACAGGGCAATCAGCCCCAGCATTTT. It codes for CASSGLLGQGNQPQHF.

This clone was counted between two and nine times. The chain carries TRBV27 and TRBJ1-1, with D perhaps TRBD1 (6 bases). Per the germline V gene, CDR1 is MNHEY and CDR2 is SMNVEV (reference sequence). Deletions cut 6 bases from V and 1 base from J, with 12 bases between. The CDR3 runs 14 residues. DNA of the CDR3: TGTGCCAGCAGCAGGGGCTCGGGGAACACTGAAGCTTTCTTT. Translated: CASSRGSGNTEAFF.

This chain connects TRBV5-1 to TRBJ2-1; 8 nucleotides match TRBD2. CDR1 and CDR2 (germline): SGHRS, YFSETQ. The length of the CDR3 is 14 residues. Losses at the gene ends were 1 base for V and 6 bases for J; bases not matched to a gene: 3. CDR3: CASSLRGGTNEQFF. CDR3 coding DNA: TGCGCCAGCAGCTTGCGCGGGGGGACCAATGAGCAGTTCTTC.

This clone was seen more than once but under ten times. The CDR3 reads CARSPAGENQETQYF. CDR3 in DNA: TGTGCCAGGAGTCCAGCGGGAGAGAACCAAGAGACCCAGTACTTC. This chain links TRBV27 with TRBJ2-5, with 8 positions matching TRBD2. Germline V gene lookup returns CDR1 MNHEY and CDR2 SMNVEV (reference sequence). The V and J ends lost 9 bases and 0 bases, in that order; junction bases with no gene match: 9. The CDR3 is 15 residues long.

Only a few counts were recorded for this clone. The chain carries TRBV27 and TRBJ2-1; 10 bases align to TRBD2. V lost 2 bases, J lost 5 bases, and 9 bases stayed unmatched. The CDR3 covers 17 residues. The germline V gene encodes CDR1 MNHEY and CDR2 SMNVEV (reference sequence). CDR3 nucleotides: TGTGCCAGCAGTTTAAGAAGCGGGAGGGCCCTCGACAATGAGCAGTTCTTC. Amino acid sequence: CASSLRSGRALDNEQFF.